A single sample gave rise to the 6 T cell receptor beta chains below, sequenced in a study of T cell responses to AZD1222 COVID-19 vaccine. Here immunoSEQ multiplex PCR was the method, and the copy in TCRdb shows in-frame clones only, minus some. The sample comprises 25,000 to 35,000 clones, 93% of which are singletons, and roughly 7.3% rests with the top ten. Sequencing used peripheral blood, obtained on day 0 of AZD1222 vaccination. These receptors originate from an adult in good health.

The chain joins TRBV15 to TRBJ1-5; no clear D gene. Per the germline V gene, CDR1 is LNHNV and CDR2 is YYDKDF (reference sequence). This CDR3 is built from 12 residues. Trimming removed 6 bases from V and 6 bases from J, with 9 bases in between. CDR3 sequence (DNA): TGTGCCACCAGAGCTATGGGTCAGCCCCAGCATTTT. Protein product: CATRAMGQPQHF.

The rearrangement joins TRBV19 to TRBJ2-1, with D possibly matching TRBD2 (6 bases). CDR1 and CDR2 from the germline V gene are LNHDA and SQIVND (reference sequence). The V and J ends lost 6 bases and 0 bases respectively, with 15 bases between them. The CDR3 is 16 residues long. CDR3 sequence (DNA): TGTGCCAGTAGCAGCTGGGTAGCGGTCTCCTACAATGAGCAGTTCTTC. As protein: CASSSWVAVSYNEQFF.

The rearrangement links TRBV5-6 to TRBJ2-7; 7 positions agree with TRBD1. There are 16 residues in the CDR3. V lost 2 bases to trimming and J lost 5 bases; unmatched junction nucleotides: 13. Germline CDR1 and CDR2: SGHDT and YYEEEE. The CDR3 DNA sequence: TGTGCCAGCAGCTTCCCGACAGGGCCAAGCTTAGACGAGCAGTACTTC. It specifies CASSFPTGPSLDEQYF.

J is TRBJ1-1 and V is TRBV5-5, with D unclear. With 2 bases removed from V and 0 bases from J, the gap between germline ends came to 8 bases. Looked up from germline, CDR1 is SGHKS and CDR2 is YYEKEE (reference sequence). The CDR3 is made up of 14 amino acids. The CDR3 reads CASSLGSMNTEAFF. In DNA form, the CDR3 reads TGTGCCAGCAGCTTAGGCAGCATGAACACTGAAGCTTTCTTT.

This chain links TRBV2 with TRBJ2-7; D may correspond to TRBD1 or TRBD2 (5 bases each). The CDR3 is 16 amino acids. Germline V gives CDR1 SNHLY, CDR2 FYNNEI. V was trimmed by 2 bases and J by 0 bases, leaving 14 bases between them. In nucleotides, the CDR3 is TGTGCCAGCAGTGAATATGGGACGGCTAGCTCCTACGAGCAGTACTTC. Encoded protein: CASSEYGTASSYEQYF.

The rearrangement joins TRBV4-2 to TRBJ1-3, with D unclear. The V gene lost 4 bases and the J gene lost 4 bases, with 14 bases spanning the gap. The CDR3 has 15 amino acids. The V gene's germline CDR1 is LGHNA and CDR2 YNFKEQ. CDR3 bases: TGTGCCAGCAGCCTTTCGGTCTCCGAGGGAAACACCATATATTTT. This translates into CASSLSVSEGNTIYF.